The 3 T cell receptor beta chains below were found in one sample sequenced in a study of shared clonotypes between healthy human individuals. Only in-frame clones appear in the TCRdb table, and some are missing; sequencing was by immunoSEQ multiplex PCR. The profile shows about 980,000 clones, about 80% of them singletons. Material for sequencing was memory CD4+ T cells sorted from blood. Sample subset: CD45RA-negative fraction. These receptors were collected from a man aged 18 to 29 in good health.

The rearrangement links TRBV20-1 to TRBJ2-1; D is ambiguous. The V end was cut by 6 bases, the J end by 6 bases, with 9 bases between. The CDR3 is made up of 11 amino acids. CDR1 and CDR2 from the germline V gene are DFQATT and SNEGSKA (reference sequence). CDR3 coding DNA: TGCAGTGCCCGGGTAGTCAATGAGCAGTTCTTC. This translates into CSARVVNEQFF.

The chain recombines TRBV5-1 with TRBJ2-7, with TRBD1 matching 7 bases. CDR1 SGHRS and CDR2 YFSETQ come from the germline V gene. This CDR3 contains 14 residues. With V trimmed by 4 bases and J by 4 bases, 8 bases remained unmatched. The CDR3 protein is CASSPGTAIYEQYF. The CDR3 DNA follows: TGCGCCAGCAGCCCCGGGACAGCGATATACGAGCAGTACTTC.

The chain uses TRBV7-3 and TRBJ2-3; weak D call: TRBD1 (7 bases). The CDR3 sequence is 16 residues long. Between the trimmed V and J ends, which lost 2 bases and 6 bases, there was a span of 18 bases. Germline V gives CDR1 SGHTA, CDR2 FQGTGA. The DNA of the CDR3 is TGTGCCAGCAGCTTAGGGGGGACAGCCCCAGGGGATACGCAGTATTTT. It yields the protein CASSLGGTAPGDTQYF.